This TCR beta chain was recorded in a study of blood T cell repertoires in COVID-19. The V end was cut by 0 bases, the J end by 1 base, with 7 bases between. The CDR3 runs 15 residues. Germline V gene data show CDR1 as SGHVS and CDR2 as FQNEAQ. The table came from immunoSEQ multiplex PCR; TCRdb's copy has only in-frame clones and leaves some out. The sample includes about 60,000 clones, 65% to 85% of them seen just once. This chain uses TRBV7-8 with TRBJ1-3; TRBD1 is a possible D gene (5 bases). This receptor was obtained from a man aged 25-45 years with COVID-19, enrolled during active disease. The sequenced sample consisted of peripheral blood. The CDR3 loop is CASSLAAGSGNTIYF. The CDR3 nucleotides are TGTGCCAGCAGCTTAGCTGCAGGGTCTGGAAACACCATATATTTT.